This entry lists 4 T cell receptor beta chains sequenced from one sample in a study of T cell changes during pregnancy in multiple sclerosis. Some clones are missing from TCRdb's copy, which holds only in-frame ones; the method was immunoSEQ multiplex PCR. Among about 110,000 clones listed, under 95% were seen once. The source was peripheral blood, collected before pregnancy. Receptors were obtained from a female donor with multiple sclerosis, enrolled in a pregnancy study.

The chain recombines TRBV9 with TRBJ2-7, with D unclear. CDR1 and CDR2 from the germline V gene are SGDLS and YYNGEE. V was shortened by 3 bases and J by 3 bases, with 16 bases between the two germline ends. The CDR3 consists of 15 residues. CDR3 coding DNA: TGTGCCAGCAGCGCTGGAACAGAGTTACTCTACGAGCAGTACTTC. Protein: CASSAGTELLYEQYF.

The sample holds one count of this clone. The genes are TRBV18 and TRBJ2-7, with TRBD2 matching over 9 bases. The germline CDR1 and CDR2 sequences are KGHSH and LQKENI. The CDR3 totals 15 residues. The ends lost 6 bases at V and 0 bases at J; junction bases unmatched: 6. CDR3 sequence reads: CASSQSSGTSYEQYF. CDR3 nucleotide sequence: TGTGCCAGCTCCCAATCTAGCGGGACCTCCTACGAGCAGTACTTC.

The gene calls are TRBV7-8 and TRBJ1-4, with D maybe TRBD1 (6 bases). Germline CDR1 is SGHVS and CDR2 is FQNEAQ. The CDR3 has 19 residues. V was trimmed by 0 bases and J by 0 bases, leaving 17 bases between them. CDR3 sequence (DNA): TGTGCCAGCAGCTTAGCCTCCCCCTCGAGGACAGCAACTAATGAAAAACTGTTTTTT. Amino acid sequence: CASSLASPSRTATNEKLFF.

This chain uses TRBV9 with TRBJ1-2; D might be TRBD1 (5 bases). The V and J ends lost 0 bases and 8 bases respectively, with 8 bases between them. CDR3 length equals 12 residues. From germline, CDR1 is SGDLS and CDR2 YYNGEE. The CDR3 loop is CASSVAGGGYTF. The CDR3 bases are TGTGCCAGCAGCGTAGCCGGGGGAGGCTACACCTTC. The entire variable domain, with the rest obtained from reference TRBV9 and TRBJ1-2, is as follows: DSGVTQTPKHLITATGQRVTLRCSPRSGDLSVYWYQQSLDQGLQFLIQYYNGEERAKGNILERFSAQQFPDLHSELNLSSLELGDSALYFCASSVAGGGYTFGSGTRLTVV.